Listed below are T cell receptor beta chains from one sample, sequenced in a study of identical twins. MiXCR was run by TCRdb on the 5' RACE reads, yielding one entry per CDR3 protein. The data show more than 350,000 distinct CDR3 sequences, with 7% to 9.5% seen just once and roughly 8.9% held by the top ten. What was sequenced was naive T cells sorted from blood. Receptors originate from a woman in her 50s in good health. CDR3s include the opening cysteine and the closing phenylalanine or tryptophan. D genes are given only for firm matches. The size of a clone is reported for some rows only, either as once, few or many, or as a class for expanded clones.

>TRBV18|NA|TRBJ2-2|NA
TGTGCCAGCTCACCAGCGGCAGGGTCGACCGGGGAGCTGTTTTTT
CASSPAAGSTGELFF
>TRBV7-3|NA|TRBJ2-3|NA
TGTGCCAGCAGCGTACGGGGCTTAGGAGATACGCAGTATTTT
CASSVRGLGDTQYF
>TRBV11-2|many|TRBJ2-3|NA
TGTGCCAGCAGTCGGGCCGCAGATACGCAGTATTTT
CASSRAADTQYF
>TRBV5-4|NA|TRBJ2-1|TRBD2
TGTGCCAGCAGCGCGGGACTAGCGGGGAGGGGGGGCTACAATGAGCAGTTCTTC
CASSAGLAGRGGYNEQFF
>TRBV3-1|NA|TRBJ2-5|TRBD2
TGTGCCAGCAGCCCTCCCGATCCCGGGACTAGCGGGAGGGGAGAGACCCAGTACTTC
CASSPPDPGTSGRGETQYF
>TRBV2|many|TRBJ1-5|NA
TGTGCCAGCAACGAGGGACGGACCCAAGGGCCCCAGCATTTT
CASNEGRTQGPQHF
>TRBV3-1|many|TRBJ2-2|NA
TGTGCCAGCAGCCCCCACCCCGGGGAGCTGTTTTTT
CASSPHPGELFF
>TRBV5-1|NA|TRBJ2-3|NA
TGCGCCAGCAGCGGGGCTTACACAGATACGCAGTATTTT
CASSGAYTDTQYF
>TRBV7-2|few|TRBJ2-4|TRBD1
TGTGCCAGCAGCGCCTACGCCTCAGGGGGCGCGACCAAAAACATTCAGTACTTC
CASSAYASGGATKNIQYF
>TRBV7-9|many|TRBJ2-3|NA
TGTGCCAGCAGCGACGGCGGGACGGGAAGCACAGATACGCAGTATTTT
CASSDGGTGSTDTQYF
>TRBV29-1|few|TRBJ1-1|NA
TGCAGCGTCCGTCGTCAGAACACTGAAGCTTTCTTT
CSVRRQNTEAFF
>TRBV9|NA|TRBJ2-1|NA
TGTGCCAGCAGCGTCTCTCATTGGGGTGAGCAGTTCTTC
CASSVSHWGEQFF
>TRBV5-6|NA|TRBJ2-7|NA
TGTGCCAGCAGCTGGGACCTAGGACACGAGCAGTACTTC
CASSWDLGHEQYF
>TRBV5-4|many|TRBJ2-1|TRBD2
TGTGCCAGCAGCCAAACTAGCGGTGTTGAGCAGTTCTTC
CASSQTSGVEQFF
>TRBV3-1|NA|TRBJ2-5|NA
TGTGCCAGCAGCCCACCCCCCCTAGGGAGGGAGACCCAGTACTTC
CASSPPPLGRETQYF
>TRBV27|many|TRBJ2-1|NA
TGTGCCAGCACCTCCTCCTACAATGAGCAGTTCTTC
CASTSSYNEQFF
>TRBV7-9|NA|TRBJ2-3|TRBD2
TGTGCCAGCAGCAAGCCCAGGGGACTAGCGGCCGATACGCAGTATTTT
CASSKPRGLAADTQYF
>TRBV29-1|many|TRBJ2-1|NA
TGCAGCGTTGAACTCAGCTACAATGAGCAGTTCTTC
CSVELSYNEQFF
>TRBV12-3/TRBV12-4|many|TRBJ1-6|NA
TGTGCCAGCAGCACCAGTGCGGGCAGGTCCATTCACTTT
CASSTSAGRSIHF
>TRBV6-1|few|TRBJ1-3|NA
TGTGCCACCTCTGGCCGCTCTGGAAACACCATATATTTT
CATSGRSGNTIYF
>TRBV6-1|few|TRBJ2-5|TRBD1
TGTGCCAGCTTCCGGGACAGACGAGAGACCCAGTACTTC
CASFRDRRETQYF
>TRBV5-5|NA|TRBJ2-3|NA
TGTGCCAGCAGCTCGGAGGGGGGAGTCACAGATACGCAGTATTTT
CASSSEGGVTDTQYF
>TRBV5-1|NA|TRBJ1-4|NA
TGCGCCAGCAGTCTGCGGATAAATGAAAAACTGTTTTTT
CASSLRINEKLFF
>TRBV6-1|many|TRBJ2-2|NA
TGTGCCAGCAGTGAAGTGGGGGTATCCGGGGAGCTGTTTTTT
CASSEVGVSGELFF
>TRBV5-1|NA|TRBJ2-1|NA
TGCGCCAGCAGCTTTGCGGGAAGGGCTTACAATGAGCAGTTCTTC
CASSFAGRAYNEQFF
>TRBV20-1|few|TRBJ2-1|TRBD2
TGCAGTGCTAGGCCGGGACTAGCGGGAGGAGGCTCCTACAATGAGCAGTTCTTC
CSARPGLAGGGSYNEQFF
>TRBV11-3|few|TRBJ2-3|NA
TGTGCCAGCACCACGGGGGCCCTTAGCACAGATACGCAGTATTTT
CASTTGALSTDTQYF
>TRBV20-1|few|TRBJ2-5|TRBD1
TGCAGTGCTAGACCAGCTGACAGGGTTCAAGAGACCCAGTACTTC
CSARPADRVQETQYF
>TRBV3-1|few|TRBJ1-1|NA
TGTGCCAGCAGCCTCAAGGGGGGCGCTGAAGCTTTCTTT
CASSLKGGAEAFF